A selection of T cell receptor beta chains follows, all from one sample in a study of T cell changes during pregnancy in multiple sclerosis. The repertoire was sequenced with immunoSEQ multiplex PCR; TCRdb's copy has only in-frame clones and lacks some. The sample includes 71,000 or so clones, roughly 92% of them seen just once. The specimen was peripheral blood, collected in the third trimester of pregnancy. All receptors come from a female donor with multiple sclerosis, enrolled in a pregnancy study. Both conserved end residues are part of each CDR3. Fields, in order: clone size, J gene, D gene, V gene, CDR3 DNA, CDR3 protein. The D gene is left open where the match is weak. Only some rows state a clone size, as once, few, many or a class for expanded clones.

.,TRBJ1-5,TRBD1,TRBV19,TGTGCCAGTACAGGGACAGGTACTAATCAGCCCCAGCATTTT,CASTGTGTNQPQHF
.,TRBJ1-5,TRBD1,TRBV19,TGTGCCAGTAGAACACCCTTTGGGACAGGGAGATCCCACCAGCCCCAGCATTTT,CASRTPFGTGRSHQPQHF
.,TRBJ2-7,.,TRBV27,TGTGCCAGCAGTTTAGGGTCTAGTTCGATCTACGAGCAGTACTTC,CASSLGSSSIYEQYF
few,TRBJ1-1,TRBD1,TRBV7-2,TGTGCCAGCAACCCCCAGGGGGCAGGTGAAGCTTTCTTT,CASNPQGAGEAFF
.,TRBJ2-1,.,TRBV5-1,TGCGCCAGCAGCGAATTGGAGGATGAGCAGTTCTTC,CASSELEDEQFF
.,TRBJ2-3,TRBD1,TRBV2,TGTGCCAGCAGTGCTCAGGGACAGGGCGGAGATACGCAGTATTTT,CASSAQGQGGDTQYF
.,TRBJ1-6,TRBD1,TRBV9,TGTGCCAGCAGCACCTCGACAGGGGGCGTGAGTTCACCCCTCCACTTT,CASSTSTGGVSSPLHF
.,TRBJ2-7,.,TRBV6-1,TGTGCCAGCAGGGTACCTAATAGCCCCACAGAGCAGTACTTC,CASRVPNSPTEQYF
.,TRBJ2-1,TRBD2,TRBV7-3,TGTGCCAGCAGCTCCGGACTAGCCACCTACAATGAGCAGTTCTTC,CASSSGLATYNEQFF
.,TRBJ1-1,.,TRBV10-1,TGCGCCAGCAGTGAGGGGGGCAGCAGGGGAACTGAAGCTTTCTTT,CASSEGGSRGTEAFF
.,TRBJ2-5,.,TRBV5-4,TGTGCCAGCAGCTTCGGAGGGACCCAGTACTTC,CASSFGGTQYF
.,TRBJ1-1,TRBD1,TRBV7-4,TGTGCCAGCAGCTTTCCCAGGACAGGGAGGTATGGAACTGAAGCTTTCTTT,CASSFPRTGRYGTEAFF
.,TRBJ1-2,.,TRBV11-2,TGTGCCAGCAGCCCGGGACAAAACTATGGCTACACCTTC,CASSPGQNYGYTF
.,TRBJ2-3,.,TRBV5-4,TGTGCCAGCAGCTCCAGACTAGCAGATACGCAGTATTTT,CASSSRLADTQYF
.,TRBJ2-1,.,TRBV5-1,TGCGCCAGCAGCTTGGGGGACTCAAGCCCTTACAATGAGCAGTTCTTC,CASSLGDSSPYNEQFF
.,TRBJ2-2,.,TRBV28,TGTGCCAGCACCGGAGTGAACACCGGGGAGCTGTTTTTT,CASTGVNTGELFF
.,TRBJ2-2,.,TRBV5-8,TGTGCCAGCAGCTTGGGGGGAGGAACGAACACCGGGGAGCTGTTTTTT,CASSLGGGTNTGELFF
.,TRBJ1-3,.,TRBV5-1,TGCGCCAGCAGCTTGGCAGTCTCTGGAAACACCATATATTTT,CASSLAVSGNTIYF
.,TRBJ2-2,.,TRBV27,TGTGCCAGCAGTTCCGGGACACATAACACCGGGGAGCTGTTTTTT,CASSSGTHNTGELFF
.,TRBJ2-3,.,TRBV11-3,TGTGCCAGCAGCCGTACAGGGGAGGGCACAGATACGCAGTATTTT,CASSRTGEGTDTQYF
.,TRBJ1-6,TRBD1,TRBV18,TGTGCCAGCTCACCCTTCGACAGGGATCGTTCACCCCTCCACTTT,CASSPFDRDRSPLHF
.,TRBJ2-7,.,TRBV28,TGTGCCAGCAGTTTAGAGTGGGAGCAGTACTTC,CASSLEWEQYF
.,TRBJ2-3,TRBD2,TRBV5-1,TGCGCCAGCAGCATCCTAGCGGGAGGGCCAACAGATACGCAGTATTTT,CASSILAGGPTDTQYF
.,TRBJ1-4,.,TRBV5-1,TGCGCCAGCAGTTTTGGTGGGGGGTTCTCAACTAATGAAAAACTGTTTTTT,CASSFGGGFSTNEKLFF
.,TRBJ1-5,.,TRBV7-9,TGTGCCAGCAGCTCACATATCGGGGGCAATCAGCCCCAGCATTTT,CASSSHIGGNQPQHF
few,TRBJ2-2,.,TRBV6-4,TGTGCCAGCAGTCCCGCCCGGGATGGCACCGGGGAGCTGTTTTTT,CASSPARDGTGELFF
.,TRBJ2-2,.,TRBV4-2,TGTGCCAGCAGCCAAGATAAGGACAAAAACACCGGGGAGCTGTTTTTT,CASSQDKDKNTGELFF
.,TRBJ2-7,TRBD1,TRBV2,TGTGCCAGCAGTGGGTGGGCAGGGGGCTTAGGTGGTTCCTACGAGCAGTACTTC,CASSGWAGGLGGSYEQYF
.,TRBJ2-7,TRBD2,TRBV7-8,TGTGCCAGCAGCGCTCGACTAGCGGGAGTCTCCTACGAGCAGTACTTC,CASSARLAGVSYEQYF
.,TRBJ1-2,.,TRBV4-3,TGCGCCAGCAGTCGGGGGGCGCCTAACTATGGCTACACCTTC,CASSRGAPNYGYTF
.,TRBJ2-1,.,TRBV28,TGTGCCAGCAGTTCGAGGGACACCTACAATGAGCAGTTCTTC,CASSSRDTYNEQFF
.,TRBJ2-7,TRBD2,TRBV5-1,TGCGCCAGCAGCTCCTCTAGCGGCCAAACCTACGAGCAGTACTTC,CASSSSSGQTYEQYF
.,TRBJ2-5,.,TRBV28,TGTGCCAGCAGGCGACAAGAGACCCAGTACTTC,CASRRQETQYF
.,TRBJ1-2,TRBD1,TRBV18,TGTGCCAGCTCACGAGCCCAGGGGGCTGAGGGTGGCTACACCTTC,CASSRAQGAEGGYTF
.,TRBJ2-7,TRBD1,TRBV6-1,TGTGCCAGCAGAAACGACAGGGACGAGCAGTACTTC,CASRNDRDEQYF
.,TRBJ1-1,TRBD1,TRBV5-4,TGTGCCAGCAGCTCCCAGGGGGCAGGGGGCTCTGAAGCTTTCTTT,CASSSQGAGGSEAFF
.,TRBJ2-1,.,TRBV5-1,TGCGCCAGCAGCCCGGGAGCCGGAGGTTACAATGAGCAGTTCTTC,CASSPGAGGYNEQFF
.,TRBJ2-5,TRBD1,TRBV5-1,TGCGCCAGCAGCTTGGGGGACAGGCAAGAGACCCAGTACTTC,CASSLGDRQETQYF
.,TRBJ2-1,TRBD2,TRBV18,TGTGCCAGCTCATCCGTGACTAGCGGGGCCTACAATGAGCAGTTCTTC,CASSSVTSGAYNEQFF
.,TRBJ2-7,.,TRBV28,TGTGCCAGCAGTTTATCCCAAAAATCCTACGAGCAGTACTTC,CASSLSQKSYEQYF
.,TRBJ2-5,.,TRBV6-1,TGTGCCAGCAGTGAAGGGGCAGGAGGTGGATTGTGGGAGACCCAGTACTTC,CASSEGAGGGLWETQYF
.,TRBJ2-3,TRBD2,TRBV7-6,TGTGCCAGCAGCTTAGGCGCGGGAGGGCCGGGCACAGATACGCAGTATTTT,CASSLGAGGPGTDTQYF
.,TRBJ2-1,TRBD2,TRBV7-3,TGTGCCAGCAGCTTAATTGGGCTAGCGGGCCACAATGAGCAGTTCTTC,CASSLIGLAGHNEQFF
.,TRBJ2-1,.,TRBV9,TGTGCCAGCAGCCCATACCGGGGGGCAGTTTACAATGAGCAGTTCTTC,CASSPYRGAVYNEQFF
.,TRBJ2-2,.,TRBV5-1,TGCGCCAGCAGCCTCGAGGGGGTGAACACCGGGGAGCTGTTTTTT,CASSLEGVNTGELFF
.,TRBJ2-1,TRBD2,TRBV19,TGTGCCAGTAGTATAGATCTATGGACTAGCGGGAGGGTTGGCAATGAGCAGTTCTTC,CASSIDLWTSGRVGNEQFF
once,TRBJ2-1,TRBD2,TRBV19,TGTGCCAGTAGTACCCTAGCGGGAGGGCGCGGCTCCTACAATGAGCAGTTCTTC,CASSTLAGGRGSYNEQFF
.,TRBJ1-2,TRBD1,TRBV5-1,TGCGCCAGCAGCTGGGACAGGAAGTATGGCTACACCTTC,CASSWDRKYGYTF
once,TRBJ2-5,.,TRBV4-3,TGCGCCAGCAGCCAAGATGGGGGGGAGACCCAGTACTTC,CASSQDGGETQYF
.,TRBJ2-1,TRBD2,TRBV27,TGTGCCAGCAGGCGGGGACTAGCGGGGACCAATGAGCAGTTCTTC,CASRRGLAGTNEQFF
.,TRBJ1-2,.,TRBV6-1,TGTGCCAGCAGTGAACAGTCCGCTAACTATGGCTACACCTTC,CASSEQSANYGYTF
.,TRBJ1-2,.,TRBV28,TGTGCCAGCAGTTTTAGGGTCGGGATCTGGGGCTACACCTTC,CASSFRVGIWGYTF
.,TRBJ1-1,TRBD1,TRBV4-1,TGCGCCAGCAGCCAAGATGCGACAGGGAAGGGGGTGAACACTGAAGCTTTCTTT,CASSQDATGKGVNTEAFF